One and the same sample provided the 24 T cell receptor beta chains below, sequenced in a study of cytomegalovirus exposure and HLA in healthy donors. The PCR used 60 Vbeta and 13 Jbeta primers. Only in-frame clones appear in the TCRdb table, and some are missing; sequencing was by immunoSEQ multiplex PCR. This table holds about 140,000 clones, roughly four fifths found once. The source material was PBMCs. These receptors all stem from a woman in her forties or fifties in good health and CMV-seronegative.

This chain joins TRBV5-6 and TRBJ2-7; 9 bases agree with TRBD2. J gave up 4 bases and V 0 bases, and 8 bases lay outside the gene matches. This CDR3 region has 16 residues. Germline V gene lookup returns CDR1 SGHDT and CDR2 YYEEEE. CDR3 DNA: TGTGCCAGCAGCTTGGCAGGTAGCGGGGGCCTGTACGAGCAGTACTTC. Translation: CASSLAGSGGLYEQYF.

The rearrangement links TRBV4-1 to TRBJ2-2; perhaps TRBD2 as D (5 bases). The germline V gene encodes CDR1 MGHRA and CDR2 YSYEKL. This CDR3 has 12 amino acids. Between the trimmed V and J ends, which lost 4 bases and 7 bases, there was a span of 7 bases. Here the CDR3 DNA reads TGCGCCAGCAGCCCCCGGGGCGGGGAGCTGTTTTTT. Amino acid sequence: CASSPRGGELFF.

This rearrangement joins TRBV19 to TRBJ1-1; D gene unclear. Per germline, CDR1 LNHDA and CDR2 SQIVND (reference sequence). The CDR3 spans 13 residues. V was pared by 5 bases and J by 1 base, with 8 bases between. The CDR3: CASSVGPNTEAFF. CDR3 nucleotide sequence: TGTGCCAGTAGTGTTGGCCCGAACACTGAAGCTTTCTTT. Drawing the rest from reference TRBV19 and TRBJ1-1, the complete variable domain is DGGITQSPKYLFRKEGQNVTLSCEQNLNHDAMYWYRQDPGQGLRLIYYSQIVNDFQKGDIAEGYSVSREKKESFPLTVTSAQKNPTAFYLCASSVGPNTEAFFGQGTRLTVV.

The CDR3 DNA is TGTGCCAGCAGCACCGAACAGGGAAGTTTCACAGATACGCAGTATTTT. Its protein is CASSTEQGSFTDTQYF. The V call is TRBV11-1, the J call TRBJ2-3; maybe TRBD1 (6 bases). Germline CDR1 is SGHAT and CDR2 is FQDESV (reference sequence). CDR3 length equals 16 residues. Trimming left V 5 bases short and J 2 bases short, with 17 bases between.

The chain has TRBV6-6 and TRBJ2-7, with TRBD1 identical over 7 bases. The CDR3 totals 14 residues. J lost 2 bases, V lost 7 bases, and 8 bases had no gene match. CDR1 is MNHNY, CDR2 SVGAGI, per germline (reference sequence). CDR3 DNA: TGTGCCAGCAATGAGGGGACAGAAGCCTACGAGCAGTACTTC. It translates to CASNEGTEAYEQYF.

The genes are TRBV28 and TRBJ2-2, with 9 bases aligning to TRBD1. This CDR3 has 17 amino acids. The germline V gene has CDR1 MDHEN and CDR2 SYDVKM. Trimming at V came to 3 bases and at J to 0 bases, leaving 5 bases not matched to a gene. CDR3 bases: TGTGCCAGCAGTTTGCTGGGACAGGGAACGAACACCGGGGAGCTGTTTTTT. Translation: CASSLLGQGTNTGELFF.

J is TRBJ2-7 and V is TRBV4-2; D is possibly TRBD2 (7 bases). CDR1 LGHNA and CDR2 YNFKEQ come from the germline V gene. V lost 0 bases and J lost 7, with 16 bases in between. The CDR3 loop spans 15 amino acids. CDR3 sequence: CASSQDGGGPREQYF. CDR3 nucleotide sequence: TGTGCCAGCAGCCAAGATGGGGGGGGCCCCCGGGAGCAGTACTTC.

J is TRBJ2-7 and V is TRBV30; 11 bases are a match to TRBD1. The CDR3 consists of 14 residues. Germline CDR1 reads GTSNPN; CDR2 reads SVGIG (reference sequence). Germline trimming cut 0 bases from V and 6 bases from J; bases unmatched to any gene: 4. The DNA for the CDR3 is TGTGCCTGGAGTGTTCCCGGGACAGGGGGCGAGCAGTACTTC. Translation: CAWSVPGTGGEQYF. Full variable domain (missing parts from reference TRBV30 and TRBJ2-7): SQTIHQWPATLVQPVGSPLSLECTVEGTSNPNLYWYRQAAGRGLQLLFYSVGIGQISSEVPQNLSASRPQDRQFILSSKKLLLSDSGFYLCAWSVPGTGGEQYFGPGTRLTVT.

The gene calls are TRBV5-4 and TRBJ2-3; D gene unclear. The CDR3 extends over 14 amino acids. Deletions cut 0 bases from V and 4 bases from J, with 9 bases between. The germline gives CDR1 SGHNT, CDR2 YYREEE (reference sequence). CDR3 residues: CASSLVSVADTQYF. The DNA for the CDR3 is TGTGCCAGCAGCTTGGTGTCAGTGGCAGATACGCAGTATTTT.

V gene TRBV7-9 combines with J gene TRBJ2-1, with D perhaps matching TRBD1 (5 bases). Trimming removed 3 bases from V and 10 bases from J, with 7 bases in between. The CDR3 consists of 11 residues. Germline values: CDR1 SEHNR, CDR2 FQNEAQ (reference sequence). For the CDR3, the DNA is TGTGCCAGCAGCTTCGGACACGAGCAGTTCTTC. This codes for CASSFGHEQFF.

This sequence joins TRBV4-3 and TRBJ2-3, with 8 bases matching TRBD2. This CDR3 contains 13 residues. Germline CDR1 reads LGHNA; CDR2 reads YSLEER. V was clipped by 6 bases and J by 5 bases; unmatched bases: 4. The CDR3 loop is CASRGLGGDTQYF. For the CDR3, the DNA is TGCGCCAGCAGGGGACTAGGAGGAGATACGCAGTATTTT.

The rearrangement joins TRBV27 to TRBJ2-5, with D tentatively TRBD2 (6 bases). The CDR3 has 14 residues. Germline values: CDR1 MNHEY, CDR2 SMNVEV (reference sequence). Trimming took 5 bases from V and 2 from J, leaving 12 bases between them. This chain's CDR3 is CASSQRRGQETQYF. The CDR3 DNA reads TGTGCCAGCAGTCAAAGGCGGGGACAAGAGACCCAGTACTTC.

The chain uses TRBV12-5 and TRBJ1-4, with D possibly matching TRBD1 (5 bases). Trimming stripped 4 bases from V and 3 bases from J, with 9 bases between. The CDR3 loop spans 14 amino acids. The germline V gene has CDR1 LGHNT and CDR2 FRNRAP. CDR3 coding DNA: TGTGCTAGTGGTTCAACAGGTTCTAATGAAAAACTGTTTTTT. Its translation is CASGSTGSNEKLFF.

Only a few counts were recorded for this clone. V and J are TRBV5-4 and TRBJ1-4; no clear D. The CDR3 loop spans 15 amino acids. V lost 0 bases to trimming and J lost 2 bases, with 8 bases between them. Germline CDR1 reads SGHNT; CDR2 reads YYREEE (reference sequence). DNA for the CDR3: TGTGCCAGCAGCTTGGGTATCGGGACTAATGAAAAACTGTTTTTT. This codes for CASSLGIGTNEKLFF.

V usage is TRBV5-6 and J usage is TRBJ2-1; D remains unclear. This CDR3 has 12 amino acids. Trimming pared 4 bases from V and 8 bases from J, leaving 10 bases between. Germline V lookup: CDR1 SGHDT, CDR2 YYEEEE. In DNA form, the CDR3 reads TGTGCCAGCAGCAAAGACTCGGATGAGCAGTTCTTC. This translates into CASSKDSDEQFF. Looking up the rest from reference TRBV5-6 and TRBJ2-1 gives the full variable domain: DAGVTQSPTHLIKTRGQQVTLRCSPKSGHDTVSWYQQALGQGPQFIFQYYEEEERQRGNFPDRFSGHQFPNYSSELNVNALLLGDSALYLCASSKDSDEQFFGPGTRLTVL.

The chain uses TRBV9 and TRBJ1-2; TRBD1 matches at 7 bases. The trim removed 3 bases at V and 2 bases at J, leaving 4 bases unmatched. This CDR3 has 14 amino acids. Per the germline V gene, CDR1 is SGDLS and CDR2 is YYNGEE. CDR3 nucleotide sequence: TGTGCCAGCAGCGAGACAGGGCTGAACTATGGCTACACCTTC. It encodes CASSETGLNYGYTF.

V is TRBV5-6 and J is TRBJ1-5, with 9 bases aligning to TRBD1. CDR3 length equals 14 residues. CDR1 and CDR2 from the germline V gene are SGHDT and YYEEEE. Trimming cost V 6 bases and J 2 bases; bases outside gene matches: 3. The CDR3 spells CASTRTGGNQPQHF. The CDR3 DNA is TGTGCCAGCACCCGGACAGGGGGCAATCAGCCCCAGCATTTT.

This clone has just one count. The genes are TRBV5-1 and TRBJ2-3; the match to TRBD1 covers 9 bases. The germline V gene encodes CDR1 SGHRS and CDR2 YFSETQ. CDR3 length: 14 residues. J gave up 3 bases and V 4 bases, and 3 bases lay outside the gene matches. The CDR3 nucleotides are TGCGCCAGCAGCCAGGACAGGGGTACAGATACGCAGTATTTT. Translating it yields CASSQDRGTDTQYF.

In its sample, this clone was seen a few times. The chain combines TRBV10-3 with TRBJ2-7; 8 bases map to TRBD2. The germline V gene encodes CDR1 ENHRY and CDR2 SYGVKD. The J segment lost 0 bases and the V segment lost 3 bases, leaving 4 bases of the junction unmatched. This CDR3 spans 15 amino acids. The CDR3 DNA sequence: TGTGCCATCAGTGATGGCGGGGGGCGCTCCTACGAGCAGTACTTC. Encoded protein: CAISDGGGRSYEQYF.

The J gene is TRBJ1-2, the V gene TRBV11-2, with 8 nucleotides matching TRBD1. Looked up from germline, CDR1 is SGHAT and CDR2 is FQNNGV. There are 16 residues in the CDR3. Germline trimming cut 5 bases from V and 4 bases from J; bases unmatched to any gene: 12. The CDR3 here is CASSVTGTGRSYGYTF. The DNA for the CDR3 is TGTGCCAGCAGCGTGACCGGGACAGGAAGGAGCTATGGCTACACCTTC.

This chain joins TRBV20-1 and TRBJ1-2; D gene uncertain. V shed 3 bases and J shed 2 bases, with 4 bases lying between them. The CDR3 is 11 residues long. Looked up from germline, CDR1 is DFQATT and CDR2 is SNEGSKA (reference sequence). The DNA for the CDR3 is TGCAGTGCTAGGCGGAACTATGGCTACACCTTC. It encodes CSARRNYGYTF.

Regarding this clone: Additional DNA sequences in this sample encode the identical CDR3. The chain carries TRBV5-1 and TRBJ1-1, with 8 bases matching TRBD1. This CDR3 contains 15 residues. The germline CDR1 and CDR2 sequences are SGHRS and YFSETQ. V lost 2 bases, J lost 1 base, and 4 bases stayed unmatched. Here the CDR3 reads CASSLRTGTNTEAFF. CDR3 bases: TGCGCCAGCAGCTTACGGACAGGGACGAACACTGAAGCTTTCTTT.

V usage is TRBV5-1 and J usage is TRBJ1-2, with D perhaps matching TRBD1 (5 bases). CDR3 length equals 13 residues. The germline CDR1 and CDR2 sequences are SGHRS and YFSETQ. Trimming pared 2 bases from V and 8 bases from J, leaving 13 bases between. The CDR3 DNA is TGCGCCAGCAGCTTCCAGGGTACCCTGGGCTACACCTTC. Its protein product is CASSFQGTLGYTF.

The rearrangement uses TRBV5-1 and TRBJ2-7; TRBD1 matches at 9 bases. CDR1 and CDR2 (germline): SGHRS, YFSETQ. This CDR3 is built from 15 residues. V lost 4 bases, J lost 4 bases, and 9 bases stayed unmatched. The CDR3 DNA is TGCGCCAGCAGCCCTGGGGTGGGACAGGGTTACGAGCAGTACTTC. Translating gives CASSPGVGQGYEQYF.